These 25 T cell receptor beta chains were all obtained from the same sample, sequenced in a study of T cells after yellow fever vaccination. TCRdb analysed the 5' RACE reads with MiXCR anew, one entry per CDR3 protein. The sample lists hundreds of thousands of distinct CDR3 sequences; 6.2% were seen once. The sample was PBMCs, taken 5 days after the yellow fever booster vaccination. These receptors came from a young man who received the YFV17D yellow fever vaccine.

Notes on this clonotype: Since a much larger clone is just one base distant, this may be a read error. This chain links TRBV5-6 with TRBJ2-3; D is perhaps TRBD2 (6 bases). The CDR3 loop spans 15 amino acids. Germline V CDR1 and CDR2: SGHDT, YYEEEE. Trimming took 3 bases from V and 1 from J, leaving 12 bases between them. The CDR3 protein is CASSSLGLGTDTQYF. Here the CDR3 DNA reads TGTGCCAGCAGCTCTCTGGGACTGGGCACAGATACGCAGTATTTT.

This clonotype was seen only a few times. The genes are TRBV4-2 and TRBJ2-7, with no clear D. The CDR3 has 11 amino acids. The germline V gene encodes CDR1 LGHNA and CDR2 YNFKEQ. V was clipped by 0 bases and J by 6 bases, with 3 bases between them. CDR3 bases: TGTGCCAGCAGCCAAGAGTTCGAGCAGTACTTC. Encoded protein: CASSQEFEQYF.

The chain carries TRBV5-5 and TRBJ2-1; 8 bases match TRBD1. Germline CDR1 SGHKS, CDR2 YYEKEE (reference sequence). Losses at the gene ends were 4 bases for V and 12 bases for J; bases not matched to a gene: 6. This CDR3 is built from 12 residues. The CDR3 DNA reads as TGTGCCAGCAGCAATACAGGGGGTGGGCAGTTCTTC. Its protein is CASSNTGGGQFF.

This CDR3 reads CSAPGQLSGVGTGELFF. In nucleotides, the CDR3 is TGCAGTGCTCCCGGACAGCTTAGCGGCGTCGGGACCGGGGAGCTGTTTTTT. The V call is TRBV20-1, the J call TRBJ2-2; D may correspond to TRBD1 or TRBD2 (6 bases each). V lost 5 bases and J lost 5, with 24 bases in between. Germline loops: CDR1 DFQATT, CDR2 SNEGSKA (reference sequence). The CDR3 has 17 amino acids.

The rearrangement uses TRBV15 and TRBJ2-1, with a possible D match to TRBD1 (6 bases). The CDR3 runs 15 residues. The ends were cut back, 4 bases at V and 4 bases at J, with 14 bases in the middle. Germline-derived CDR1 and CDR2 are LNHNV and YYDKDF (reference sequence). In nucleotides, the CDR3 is TGTGCCACCAGCATGTCCCGAGGGGGATACAATGAGCAGTTCTTC. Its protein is CATSMSRGGYNEQFF.

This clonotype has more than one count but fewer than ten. CDR3 region: CASSRDTPYEQYF. In DNA form, the CDR3 reads TGCGCCAGCAGCCGGGACACCCCTTACGAGCAGTACTTC. This chain joins TRBV5-1 and TRBJ2-7, with a weak D call TRBD1 (6 bases). The CDR3 sequence is 13 residues long. Germline V gene lookup returns CDR1 SGHRS and CDR2 YFSETQ. V lost 4 bases to trimming and J lost 4 bases, with 12 bases between them.

CDR3 protein: CAISGAEVHTDTQYF. The CDR3 DNA sequence: TGTGCCATCAGTGGTGCGGAGGTGCACACAGATACGCAGTATTTT. The chain is built from TRBV10-3 and TRBJ2-3, with D possibly being TRBD2 (5 bases). V shed 4 bases and J shed 2 bases, with 13 bases lying between them. This CDR3 has 15 amino acids. The germline V gene encodes CDR1 ENHRY and CDR2 SYGVKD.

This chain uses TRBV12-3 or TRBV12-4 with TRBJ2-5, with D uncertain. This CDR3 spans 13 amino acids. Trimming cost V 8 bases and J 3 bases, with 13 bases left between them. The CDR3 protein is CASGAGLEETQYF. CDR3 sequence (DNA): TGTGCCAGCGGTGCCGGGTTGGAAGAGACCCAGTACTTC.

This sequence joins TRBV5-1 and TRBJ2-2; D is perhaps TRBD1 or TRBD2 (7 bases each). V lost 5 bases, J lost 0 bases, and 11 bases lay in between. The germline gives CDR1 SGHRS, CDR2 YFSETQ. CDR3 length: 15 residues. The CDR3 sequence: CASRGGTANTGELFF. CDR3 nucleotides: TGCGCCAGCAGGGGGGGGACAGCGAACACCGGGGAGCTGTTTTTT.

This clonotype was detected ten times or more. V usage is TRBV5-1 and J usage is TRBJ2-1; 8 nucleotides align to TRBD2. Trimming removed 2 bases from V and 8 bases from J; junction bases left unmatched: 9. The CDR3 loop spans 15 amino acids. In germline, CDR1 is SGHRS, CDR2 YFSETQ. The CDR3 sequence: CASSFLGLVIDEQFF. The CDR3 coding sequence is TGCGCCAGCAGCTTCTTGGGACTAGTTATCGATGAGCAGTTCTTC. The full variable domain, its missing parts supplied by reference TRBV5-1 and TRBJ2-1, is KAGVTQTPRYLIKTRGQQVTLSCSPISGHRSVSWYQQTPGQGLQFLFEYFSETQRNKGNFPGRFSGRQFSNSRSEMNVSTLELGDSALYLCASSFLGLVIDEQFFGPGTRLTVL.

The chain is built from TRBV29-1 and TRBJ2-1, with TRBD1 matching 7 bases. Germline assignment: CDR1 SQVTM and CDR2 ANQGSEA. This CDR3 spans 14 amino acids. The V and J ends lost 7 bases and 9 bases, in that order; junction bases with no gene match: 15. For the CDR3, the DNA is TGCAGCGCTCCTACCACGGGACAGATAATTGAGCAGTTCTTC. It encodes CSAPTTGQIIEQFF.

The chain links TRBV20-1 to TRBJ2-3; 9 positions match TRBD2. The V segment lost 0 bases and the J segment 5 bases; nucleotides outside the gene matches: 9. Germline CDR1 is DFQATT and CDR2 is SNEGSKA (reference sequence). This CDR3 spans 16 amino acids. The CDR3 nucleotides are TGCAGTGCTAGAGAAGGGCGCGGGAGGGCCCAAGATACGCAGTATTTT. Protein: CSAREGRGRAQDTQYF.

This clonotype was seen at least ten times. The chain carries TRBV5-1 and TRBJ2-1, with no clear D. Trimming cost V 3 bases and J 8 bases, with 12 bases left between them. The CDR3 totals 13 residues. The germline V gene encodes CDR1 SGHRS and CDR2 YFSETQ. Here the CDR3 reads CASSSDAAYEQFF. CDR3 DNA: TGCGCCAGCAGCTCTGACGCGGCGTATGAGCAGTTCTTC.

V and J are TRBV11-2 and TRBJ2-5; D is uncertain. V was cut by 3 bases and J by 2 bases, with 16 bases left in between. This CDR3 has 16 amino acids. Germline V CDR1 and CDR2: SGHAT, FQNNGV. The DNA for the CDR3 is TGTGCCAGCAGCTTGCAATATAGGACGAGGCAAGAGACCCAGTACTTC. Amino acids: CASSLQYRTRQETQYF.

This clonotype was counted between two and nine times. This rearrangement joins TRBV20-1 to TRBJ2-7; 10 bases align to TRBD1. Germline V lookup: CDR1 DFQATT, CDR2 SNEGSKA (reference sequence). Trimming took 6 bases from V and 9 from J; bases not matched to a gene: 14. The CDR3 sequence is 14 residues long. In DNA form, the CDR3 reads TGCAGTGCCACATCAAGACAGGGGGCCGTCCCGCAGTACTTC. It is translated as CSATSRQGAVPQYF.

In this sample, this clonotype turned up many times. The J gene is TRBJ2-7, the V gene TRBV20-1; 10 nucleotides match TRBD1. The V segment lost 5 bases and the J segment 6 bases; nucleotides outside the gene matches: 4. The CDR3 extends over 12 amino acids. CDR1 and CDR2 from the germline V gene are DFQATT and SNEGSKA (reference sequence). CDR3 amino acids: CSAPGQGGEQYF. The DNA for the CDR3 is TGCAGTGCTCCAGGACAGGGGGGCGAGCAGTACTTC.

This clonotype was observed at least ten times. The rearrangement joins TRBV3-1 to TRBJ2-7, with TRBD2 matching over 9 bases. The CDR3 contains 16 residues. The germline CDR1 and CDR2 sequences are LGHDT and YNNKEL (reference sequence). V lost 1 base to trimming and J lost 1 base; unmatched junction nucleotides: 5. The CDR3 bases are TGTGCCAGCAGCCAAGGGATTAGCGGGAGATCCTACGAGCAGTACTTC. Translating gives CASSQGISGRSYEQYF.

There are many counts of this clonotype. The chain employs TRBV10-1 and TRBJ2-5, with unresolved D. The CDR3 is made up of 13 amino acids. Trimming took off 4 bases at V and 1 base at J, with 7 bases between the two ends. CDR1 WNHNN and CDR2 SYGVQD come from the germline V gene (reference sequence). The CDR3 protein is CASSAYPQETQYF. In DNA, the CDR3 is TGCGCCAGCAGTGCCTACCCCCAAGAGACCCAGTACTTC.

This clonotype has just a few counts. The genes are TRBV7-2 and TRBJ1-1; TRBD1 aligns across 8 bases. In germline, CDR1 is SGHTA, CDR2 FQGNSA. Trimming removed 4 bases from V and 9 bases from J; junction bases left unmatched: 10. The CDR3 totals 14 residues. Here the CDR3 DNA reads TGTGCCAGCAGCTCCTCCAGGGGGCGCCTACAAGCTTTCTTT. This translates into CASSSSRGRLQAFF. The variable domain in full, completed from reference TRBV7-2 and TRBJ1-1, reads GAGVSQSPSNKVTEKGKDVELRCDPISGHTALYWYRQSLGQGLEFLIYFQGNSAPDKSGLPSDRFSAERTGGSVSTLTIQRTQQEDSAVYLCASSSSRGRLQAFFGQGTRLTVV.

CDR3 amino acids: CASSYFAGRSGYTF. The CDR3 DNA reads TGTGCCAGCAGTTACTTCGCAGGTAGAAGTGGCTACACCTTC. The chain has TRBV6-5 and TRBJ1-2; no firm D call. The germline gives CDR1 MNHEY, CDR2 SVGAGI. The ends were cut back, 1 base at V and 7 bases at J, with 13 bases in the middle. The CDR3 sequence is 14 residues long.

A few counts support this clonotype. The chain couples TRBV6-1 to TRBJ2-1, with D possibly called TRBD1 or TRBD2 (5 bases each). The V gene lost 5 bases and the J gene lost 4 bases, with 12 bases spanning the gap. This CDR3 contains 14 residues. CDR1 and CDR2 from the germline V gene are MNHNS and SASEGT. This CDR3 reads CASSRDQTYNEQFF. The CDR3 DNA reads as TGTGCCAGCAGTCGGGACCAGACATACAATGAGCAGTTCTTC.

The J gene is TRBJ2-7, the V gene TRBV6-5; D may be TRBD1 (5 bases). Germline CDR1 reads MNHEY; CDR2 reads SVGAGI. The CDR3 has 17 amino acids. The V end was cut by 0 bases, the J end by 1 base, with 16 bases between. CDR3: CASSYSISTAKSYEQYF. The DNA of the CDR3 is TGTGCCAGCAGTTACTCGATATCGACAGCAAAGTCCTACGAGCAGTACTTC.

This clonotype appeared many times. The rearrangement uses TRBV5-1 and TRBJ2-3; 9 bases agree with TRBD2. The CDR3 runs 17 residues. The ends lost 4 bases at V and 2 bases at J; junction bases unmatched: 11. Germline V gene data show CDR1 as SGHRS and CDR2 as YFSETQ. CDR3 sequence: CASSPTAGGRTTDTQYF. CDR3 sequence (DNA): TGCGCCAGCAGCCCGACAGCGGGAGGCCGAACCACAGATACGCAGTATTTT. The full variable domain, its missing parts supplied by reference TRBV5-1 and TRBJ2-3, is KAGVTQTPRYLIKTRGQQVTLSCSPISGHRSVSWYQQTPGQGLQFLFEYFSETQRNKGNFPGRFSGRQFSNSRSEMNVSTLELGDSALYLCASSPTAGGRTTDTQYFGPGTRLTVL.

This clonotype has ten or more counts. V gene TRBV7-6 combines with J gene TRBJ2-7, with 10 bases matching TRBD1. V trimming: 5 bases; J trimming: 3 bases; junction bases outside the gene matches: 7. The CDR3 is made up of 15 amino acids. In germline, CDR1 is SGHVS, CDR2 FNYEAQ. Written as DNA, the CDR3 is TGTGCCAGCAGCCCTAGCGGACAGGGGGGCTACGAGCAGTACTTC. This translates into CASSPSGQGGYEQYF.

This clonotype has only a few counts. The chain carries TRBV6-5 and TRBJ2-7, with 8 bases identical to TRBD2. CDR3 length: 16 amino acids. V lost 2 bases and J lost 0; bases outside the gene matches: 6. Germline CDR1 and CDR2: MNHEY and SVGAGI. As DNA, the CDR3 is TGTGCCAGCAGTTACGGTAGTAGCGGGGTCTCCTACGAGCAGTACTTC. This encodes CASSYGSSGVSYEQYF.